The TCR beta chain under discussion was sequenced for a study of CD8 T cells in ankylosing spondylitis. MiXCR, applied by TCRdb to the 5' RACE reads, yields one record per CDR3 protein. The data hold 650,000 to 800,000 distinct CDR3 sequences, with around a fifth observed a single time. This clonotype was counted a single time. As yet, its antigen is unknown. Broader study findings: About 8 highly homologous variants made up a TCR beta motif, and this motif appeared characteristic of ankylosing spondylitis blood. In ankylosing spondylitis patients, matched synovial fluid reportedly showed significant enrichment of disease-linked clones.

The CDR3 is 15 residues long. Losses at the gene ends were 1 base for V and 2 bases for J; bases not matched to a gene: 8. The germline gives CDR1 DFQATT, CDR2 SNEGSKA (reference sequence). Input material: blood, either unsorted or a sorted T cell fraction (not recorded which). The chain links TRBV20-1 to TRBJ2-7; 7 bases are shared with TRBD2. The source is a male donor with ankylosing spondylitis. The CDR3 reads CSARGEGGPTYEQYF. CDR3 DNA sequence: TGCAGTGCTAGAGGGGAGGGCGGCCCAACCTACGAGCAGTACTTC.